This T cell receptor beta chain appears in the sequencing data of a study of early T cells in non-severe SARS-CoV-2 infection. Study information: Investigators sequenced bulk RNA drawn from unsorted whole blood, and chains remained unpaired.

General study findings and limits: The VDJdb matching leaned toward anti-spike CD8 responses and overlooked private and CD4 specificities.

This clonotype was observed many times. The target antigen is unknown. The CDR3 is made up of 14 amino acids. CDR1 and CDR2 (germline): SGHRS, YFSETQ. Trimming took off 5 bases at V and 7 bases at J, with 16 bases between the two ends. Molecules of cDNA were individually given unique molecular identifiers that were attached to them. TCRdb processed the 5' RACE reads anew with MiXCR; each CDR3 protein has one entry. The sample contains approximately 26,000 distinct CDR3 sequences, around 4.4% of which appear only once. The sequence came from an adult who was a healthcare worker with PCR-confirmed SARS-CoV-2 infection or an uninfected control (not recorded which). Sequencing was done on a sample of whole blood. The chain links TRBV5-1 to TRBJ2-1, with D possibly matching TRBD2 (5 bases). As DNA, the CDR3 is TGCGCCAGCAGGAGAGCGGAGCCTCGGAATGAGCAGTTCTTC. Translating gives CASRRAEPRNEQFF.